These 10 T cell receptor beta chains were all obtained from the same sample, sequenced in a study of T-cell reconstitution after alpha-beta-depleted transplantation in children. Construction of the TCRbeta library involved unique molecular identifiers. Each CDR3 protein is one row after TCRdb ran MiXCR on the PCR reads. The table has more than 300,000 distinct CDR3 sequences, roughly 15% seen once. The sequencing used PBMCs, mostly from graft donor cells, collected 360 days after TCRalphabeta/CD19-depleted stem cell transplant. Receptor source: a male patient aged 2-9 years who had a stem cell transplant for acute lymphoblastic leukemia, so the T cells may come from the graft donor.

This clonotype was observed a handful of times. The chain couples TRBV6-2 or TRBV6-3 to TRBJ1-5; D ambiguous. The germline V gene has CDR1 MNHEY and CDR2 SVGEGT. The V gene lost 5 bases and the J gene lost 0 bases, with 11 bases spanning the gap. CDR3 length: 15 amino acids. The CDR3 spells CASSEPIDSNQPQHF. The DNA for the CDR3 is TGTGCCAGCAGTGAGCCGATCGATAGCAATCAGCCCCAGCATTTT.

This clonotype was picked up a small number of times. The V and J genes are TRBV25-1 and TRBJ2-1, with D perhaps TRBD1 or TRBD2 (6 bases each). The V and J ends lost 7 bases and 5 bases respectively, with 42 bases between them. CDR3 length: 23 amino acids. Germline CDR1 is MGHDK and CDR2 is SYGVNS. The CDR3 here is CASIPWRGAPGAVRRLSHNEQFF. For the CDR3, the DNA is TGTGCCAGCATCCCGTGGAGGGGGGCGCCCGGTGCAGTTAGGAGACTATCACACAATGAGCAGTTCTTC.

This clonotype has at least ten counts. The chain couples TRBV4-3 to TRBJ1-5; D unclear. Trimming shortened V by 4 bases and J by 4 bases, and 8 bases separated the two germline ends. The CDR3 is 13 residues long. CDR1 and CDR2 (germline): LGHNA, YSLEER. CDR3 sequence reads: CASSPQPNQPQHF. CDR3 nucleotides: TGCGCCAGCAGCCCACAGCCGAATCAGCCCCAGCATTTT.

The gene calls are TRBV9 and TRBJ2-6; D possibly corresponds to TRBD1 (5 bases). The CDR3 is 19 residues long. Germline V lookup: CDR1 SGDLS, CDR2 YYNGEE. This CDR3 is CRLPRSLQEYTSGANVLTF. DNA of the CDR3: TGTCGACTCCCTAGGTCATTACAGGAGTACACCTCTGGGGCCAACGTCCTGACTTTC.

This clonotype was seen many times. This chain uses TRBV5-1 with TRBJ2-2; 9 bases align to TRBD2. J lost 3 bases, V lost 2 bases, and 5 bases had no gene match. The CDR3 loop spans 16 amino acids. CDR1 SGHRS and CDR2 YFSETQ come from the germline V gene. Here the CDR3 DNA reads TGCGCCAGCAGCTTCTTAGCGGGAGTAGACACCGGGGAGCTGTTTTTT. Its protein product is CASSFLAGVDTGELFF. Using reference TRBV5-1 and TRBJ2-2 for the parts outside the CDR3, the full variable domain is KAGVTQTPRYLIKTRGQQVTLSCSPISGHRSVSWYQQTPGQGLQFLFEYFSETQRNKGNFPGRFSGRQFSNSRSEMNVSTLELGDSALYLCASSFLAGVDTGELFFGEGSRLTVL.

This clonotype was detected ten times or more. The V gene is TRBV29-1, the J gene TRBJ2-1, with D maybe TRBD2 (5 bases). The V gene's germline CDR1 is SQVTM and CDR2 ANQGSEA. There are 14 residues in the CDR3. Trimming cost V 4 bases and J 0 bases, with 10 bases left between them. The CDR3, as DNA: TGCAGCGTTGGGGTAGCGACCTCCTACAATGAGCAGTTCTTC. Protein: CSVGVATSYNEQFF.

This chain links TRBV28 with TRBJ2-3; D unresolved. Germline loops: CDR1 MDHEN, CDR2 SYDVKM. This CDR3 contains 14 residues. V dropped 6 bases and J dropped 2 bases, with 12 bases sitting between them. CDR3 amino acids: CASSGGLPTDTQYF. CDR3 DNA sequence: TGTGCCAGCAGCGGCGGCCTCCCCACAGATACGCAGTATTTT. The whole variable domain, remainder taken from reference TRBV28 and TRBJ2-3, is DVKVTQSSRYLVKRTGEKVFLECVQDMDHENMFWYRQDPGLGLRLIYFSYDVKMKEKGDIPEGYSVSREKKERFSLILESASTNQTSMYLCASSGGLPTDTQYFGPGTRLTVL.

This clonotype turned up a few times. The CDR3 spells CASSQELAGGNTGELFF. The DNA for the CDR3 is TGTGCCAGCAGCCAAGAACTAGCGGGAGGAAACACCGGGGAGCTGTTTTTT. The genes are TRBV4-2 and TRBJ2-2; 12 bases fit TRBD2. This CDR3 has 17 amino acids. From germline, CDR1 is LGHNA and CDR2 YNFKEQ. Germline trimming cut 0 bases from V and 2 bases from J; bases unmatched to any gene: 1.

Here the CDR3 reads CASSGGWDVNEKLFF. As DNA, the CDR3 is TGTGCCAGCAGTGGGGGATGGGATGTAAATGAAAAACTGTTTTTT. The genes are TRBV6-1 and TRBJ1-4; D gene unclear. The CDR3 is made up of 15 amino acids. CDR1 and CDR2 (germline): MNHNS, SASEGT. V was shortened by 4 bases and J by 5 bases, with 14 bases between the two germline ends.

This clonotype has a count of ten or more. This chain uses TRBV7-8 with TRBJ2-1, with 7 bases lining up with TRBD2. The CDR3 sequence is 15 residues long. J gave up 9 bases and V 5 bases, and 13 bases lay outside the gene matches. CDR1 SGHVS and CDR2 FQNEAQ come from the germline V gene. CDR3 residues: CASSHSAGRVGEQFF. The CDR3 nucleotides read TGTGCCAGCAGCCACTCCGCGGGGAGGGTCGGTGAGCAGTTCTTC.